The 20 T cell receptor beta chains presented below share a single source sample, sequenced in a study of shared clonotypes between healthy human individuals. Here immunoSEQ multiplex PCR was the method, and the copy in TCRdb shows in-frame clones only, minus some. The data show about 1 million clones, around four fifths seen once. Sequencing was done on a sample of memory CD4+ T cells sorted from blood. Subset defined: CD45RA-negative fraction. These receptors were collected from a man aged 18 to 29 in good health.

The rearrangement uses TRBV10-3 and TRBJ1-4, with 7 bases aligning to TRBD1. J lost 2 bases, V lost 3 bases, and 3 bases had no gene match. CDR3 size: 15 residues. CDR1 is ENHRY, CDR2 SYGVKD, per germline. The CDR3 DNA sequence: TGTGCCATCAGTGATGGACAGGCCACTAATGAAAAACTGTTTTTT. Protein sequence: CAISDGQATNEKLFF.

This chain's CDR3 is CASSGQINTGELFF. For the CDR3, the DNA is TGTGCCAGCAGTGGACAGATCAACACCGGGGAGCTGTTTTTT. The J gene is TRBJ2-2, the V gene TRBV6-1, with TRBD1 as a possible D gene (5 bases). The CDR3 contains 14 residues. Trimming took 4 bases from V and 2 from J, leaving 8 bases between them. Germline CDR1 MNHNS, CDR2 SASEGT.

The V gene is TRBV5-1, the J gene TRBJ2-3; 16 positions match TRBD2. From germline, CDR1 is SGHRS and CDR2 YFSETQ. V was pared by 3 bases and J by 1 base, with 5 bases of the junction left unmatched. CDR3 size: 18 residues. The chain's CDR3 is CASSSGTSGREGTDTQYF. CDR3 bases: TGCGCCAGCAGCTCCGGGACTAGCGGGAGGGAGGGCACAGATACGCAGTATTTT.

The rearrangement joins TRBV6-1 to TRBJ1-5; D unresolved. V shed 3 bases and J shed 11 bases, with 11 bases lying between them. There are 12 residues in the CDR3. CDR1 and CDR2 from the germline V gene are MNHNS and SASEGT. The CDR3: CASSEVNGAQHF. The CDR3 nucleotides are TGTGCCAGCAGTGAGGTAAACGGGGCCCAGCATTTT.

The rearrangement links TRBV5-1 to TRBJ2-3; D is uncertain. The CDR3 is made up of 13 amino acids. In germline, CDR1 is SGHRS, CDR2 YFSETQ. With 4 bases removed from V and 2 bases from J, the gap between germline ends came to 8 bases. Here the CDR3 reads CASSGPNTDTQYF. DNA of the CDR3: TGCGCCAGCAGCGGACCGAACACAGATACGCAGTATTTT.

This chain links TRBV9 with TRBJ1-1; 12 bases are shared with TRBD1. Germline V gives CDR1 SGDLS, CDR2 YYNGEE. J lost 12 bases, V lost 5 bases, and 5 bases had no gene match. CDR3 length: 12 amino acids. Here the CDR3 DNA reads TGTGCCAGCAGTCCGGGACAGGGGGCACCTTTCTTT. Encoded protein: CASSPGQGAPFF.

This chain connects TRBV5-6 to TRBJ1-1; no reliable D call. Germline CDR1 reads SGHDT; CDR2 reads YYEEEE. The CDR3 extends over 11 amino acids. Trimming removed 1 base from V and 7 bases from J, with 5 bases in between. The CDR3 DNA is TGTGCCAGCAGCTTGATGGGTGAAGCTTTCTTT. It yields the protein CASSLMGEAFF.

The CDR3 here is CASSPRGPLNPDTQYF. The CDR3 DNA is TGTGCCAGCAGCCCCCGGGGCCCTTTGAACCCTGATACGCAGTATTTT. V is TRBV7-3 and J is TRBJ2-3; D might be TRBD1 or TRBD2, each matching 5 bases. Germline lookup yields CDR1 SGHTA and CDR2 FQGTGA. The CDR3 sequence is 16 residues long. V lost 5 bases to trimming and J lost 6 bases, with 21 bases between them.

This clone has only one observation. This rearrangement joins TRBV11-2 to TRBJ2-5; D possibly corresponds to TRBD1 (6 bases). CDR1 is SGHAT and CDR2 is FQNNGV in the germline V gene. The CDR3 consists of 15 residues. The V and J ends lost 5 bases and 1 base respectively, with 14 bases between them. In DNA form, the CDR3 reads TGTGCCAGCAGCCGGCCCCGGACAGTCCAAGAGACCCAGTACTTC. This gives the protein CASSRPRTVQETQYF.

The chain is built from TRBV11-3 and TRBJ2-5; D not resolved. Germline V gives CDR1 SGHNT, CDR2 YENEEA. Trimming took 5 bases from V and 5 from J, leaving 12 bases between them. The CDR3 loop spans 13 amino acids. CDR3: CASSGSAAETQYF. Written as DNA, the CDR3 is TGTGCCAGCAGCGGTAGTGCTGCGGAGACCCAGTACTTC.

The gene calls are TRBV29-1 and TRBJ1-2, with a weak D call TRBD1 (5 bases). The CDR3 extends over 13 amino acids. Germline lookup yields CDR1 SQVTM and CDR2 ANQGSEA. Trimming pared 7 bases from V and 3 bases from J, leaving 15 bases between. This CDR3 is CSDRDRRDYGYTF. The CDR3 DNA reads TGCAGCGATAGGGACCGGAGGGACTATGGCTACACCTTC.

J is TRBJ2-3 and V is TRBV5-1; D is ambiguous. The germline V gene has CDR1 SGHRS and CDR2 YFSETQ. Deletions cut 1 base from V and 2 bases from J, with 5 bases between. This CDR3 is 13 amino acids long. The CDR3 DNA sequence: TGCGCCAGCAGCTTGTCTGACACAGATACGCAGTATTTT. It translates to CASSLSDTDTQYF.

This clone has a single count. V and J are TRBV2 and TRBJ1-4, with D perhaps TRBD1 (6 bases). The length of the CDR3 is 15 residues. Germline V gives CDR1 SNHLY, CDR2 FYNNEI. Trimming stripped 8 bases from V and 5 bases from J, with 18 bases between. CDR3 in DNA: TGTGCCAGCGGGGGCAGGCCCTTTGGGAATGAAAAACTGTTTTTT. Translating it yields CASGGRPFGNEKLFF.

The V and J genes are TRBV7-8 and TRBJ2-7, with D perhaps given as TRBD1 or TRBD2 (5 bases each). In germline, CDR1 is SGHVS, CDR2 FQNEAQ. V gave up 6 bases and J gave up 7 bases, with 19 bases separating them. CDR3 length: 14 amino acids. The CDR3 spells CASSHTRDRREQYF. CDR3 nucleotides: TGTGCCAGCAGTCACACTAGGGACCGACGGGAGCAGTACTTC.

This chain links TRBV29-1 with TRBJ1-2, with D uncertain. The CDR3 length is 12 residues. Germline lookup yields CDR1 SQVTM and CDR2 ANQGSEA. V shed 4 bases and J shed 2 bases, with 8 bases lying between them. The CDR3 nucleotides read TGCAGCGTTGTTACCGGGAACTATGGCTACACCTTC. Amino acid sequence: CSVVTGNYGYTF.

In its sample, this clone was seen a few times. The chain joins TRBV18 to TRBJ1-4, with a possible D match to TRBD1 (5 bases). In germline, CDR1 is KGHSH, CDR2 LQKENI. Trimming took off 4 bases at V and 10 bases at J, with 10 bases between the two ends. CDR3 length: 12 residues. CDR3 residues: CASSQGQGKLFF. The CDR3 region has the DNA TGTGCCAGCTCACAGGGCCAGGGAAAACTGTTTTTT.

The gene calls are TRBV29-1 and TRBJ1-1; no reliable D call. CDR3 size: 13 residues. The germline V and J ends were trimmed by 3 bases and 1 base, with 9 bases remaining between them. The germline gives CDR1 SQVTM, CDR2 ANQGSEA. The CDR3 sequence is CSVDYGRNTEAFF. CDR3 nucleotides: TGCAGCGTTGATTATGGCAGGAACACTGAAGCTTTCTTT.

The chain carries TRBV11-2 and TRBJ2-1; D perhaps matches TRBD2 (6 bases). V was clipped by 2 bases and J by 5 bases, with 16 bases between them. Per germline, CDR1 SGHAT and CDR2 FQNNGV. This CDR3 region has 16 residues. This chain's CDR3 is CASSLNGAGSHNEQFF. DNA of the CDR3: TGTGCCAGCAGCTTAAACGGGGCGGGATCCCACAATGAGCAGTTCTTC.

The V gene is TRBV6-5, the J gene TRBJ2-1; D is possibly TRBD2 (6 bases). The CDR3 runs 15 residues. V lost 2 bases and J lost 8, with 16 bases in between. Germline CDR1 reads MNHEY; CDR2 reads SVGAGI. CDR3 sequence (DNA): TGTGCCAGCAGTTACACCCTGACTAGTAGCTATGAGCAGTTCTTC. It encodes CASSYTLTSSYEQFF.

The gene calls are TRBV6-4 and TRBJ2-5; 9 bases map to TRBD1. With 5 bases clipped from V and 5 bases from J, the junction kept 15 bases outside the gene matches. CDR3 length equals 17 residues. Germline CDR1 and CDR2: MRHNA and SNTAGT. The DNA for the CDR3 is TGTGCCAGCAGTATTAAAGAGCGGGACAGGGTTTCGGAGACCCAGTACTTC. This gives the protein CASSIKERDRVSETQYF.